This T cell receptor (beta chain) was captured by sequencing in a study of T cells in Graves' hyperthyroidism and ophthalmopathy. General study findings and limits: Most thyroid clonotypes that were expanded above 0.001 also turned up in blood.

Graves' hyperthyroidism was deemed stable absent ophthalmopathy progression within 18 months. From around 11 ml of fresh peripheral blood, PBMCs were isolated. There were TCR beta CDR3 regions amplified from RNA transcripts. Initially, a first-round RT-PCR of the TCR CDR3 employed the HTBI primer set. In TCRdb, the multiplex PCR reads were re-called with MiXCR into one record per CDR3 protein. The sample gives about 700,000 distinct CDR3 sequences, 14% of which show up once; roughly 10% is in the top ten. Germline V gives CDR1 DFQATT, CDR2 SNEGSKA (reference sequence). The CDR3 runs 12 residues. V was clipped by 3 bases and J by 0 bases, with 6 bases between them. This clonotype has at least ten counts. Its antigen is as yet unknown.

V is TRBV20-1 and J is TRBJ2-7; D call uncertain. The receptor's source is a woman between 18 and 29 years old with Graves' hyperthyroidism. The source material was blood. In DNA, the CDR3 is TGCAGTGCTAGCACTCACTCCTACGAGCAGTACTTC. Its translation: CSASTHSYEQYF.